Listed here are 3 T cell receptor beta chains from one sample, sequenced in a study of preoperative IRX-2 immunotherapy in early breast cancer. The treatment denotes: preoperative locoregional IRX-2 cytokine immunotherapy. Generated by immunoSEQ multiplex PCR, the TCRdb table keeps only in-frame clones and is missing some. Counted here are 40,000 to 45,000 clones, about 95% occurring once; the ten biggest clones make up more than 1.5%. Sequences were derived from tumor tissue, sampled after IRX-2 immunotherapy. These receptors originate from a human donor with breast cancer.

The chain carries TRBV11-2 and TRBJ2-1, with 11 positions matching TRBD2. CDR1 is SGHAT, CDR2 FQNNGV, per germline. The trim removed 5 bases at V and 2 bases at J, leaving 11 bases unmatched. This CDR3 is built from 18 residues. The CDR3 loop is CASSRDIPGLAAYNEQFF. CDR3 DNA sequence: TGTGCCAGCAGCCGAGATATTCCGGGACTAGCGGCCTACAATGAGCAGTTCTTC.

This sequence joins TRBV5-6 and TRBJ2-5; 10 nucleotides line up with TRBD2. Trimming cost V 1 base and J 0 bases; bases outside gene matches: 3. The CDR3 is 16 amino acids. Germline lookup yields CDR1 SGHDT and CDR2 YYEEEE. The CDR3 DNA reads TGTGCCAGCAGCTTGATCCTAGCGGGGGACCAAGAGACCCAGTACTTC. This codes for CASSLILAGDQETQYF.

This chain uses TRBV7-2 with TRBJ1-1, with D unresolved. In germline, CDR1 is SGHTA, CDR2 FQGNSA. Trimming removed 2 bases from V and 1 base from J, with 11 bases in between. CDR3 length equals 15 residues. The CDR3 loop is CASSLLYRRNTEAFF. CDR3 bases: TGTGCCAGCAGCTTATTATATCGGAGGAACACTGAAGCTTTCTTT.